The 29 T cell receptor beta chains below all came from one sample that was sequenced in a study of OX40 agonist ivuxolimab in advanced cancers. The repertoire was sequenced with immunoSEQ multiplex PCR; TCRdb's copy has only in-frame clones and lacks some. Of under 80,000 clones listed, roughly 87% are singletons. The sequencing here drew on CD4+ or CD8+ T cells sorted from blood, taken in a trial of the OX40 agonist ivuxolimab. These TCRs come from an adult with an advanced solid tumor such as melanoma, head and neck, liver or kidney cancer.

This CDR3 is CATSGGQGILEKLFF. CDR3 DNA: TGTGCCACCAGCGGAGGACAGGGAATTTTGGAAAAACTGTTTTTT. This chain connects TRBV15 to TRBJ1-4; the match to TRBD1 covers 8 bases. Looked up from germline, CDR1 is LNHNV and CDR2 is YYDKDF (reference sequence). The CDR3 covers 15 residues. After removal of 5 bases from V and 8 bases from J, the junction contained 10 bases not matched to a gene.

This chain connects TRBV7-9 to TRBJ1-5; the D is unclear. V lost 4 bases, J lost 2 bases, and 9 bases lay in between. Germline values: CDR1 SEHNR, CDR2 FQNEAQ (reference sequence). This CDR3 contains 14 residues. DNA of the CDR3: TGTGCCAGCAGCTCTGGGCTGGGCAATCAGCCCCAGCATTTT. Translation: CASSSGLGNQPQHF.

The chain links TRBV10-3 to TRBJ2-2; D unresolved. V was clipped by 0 bases and J by 1 base, with 6 bases between them. Germline V lookup: CDR1 ENHRY, CDR2 SYGVKD. The CDR3 is 15 residues long. CDR3 nucleotide sequence: TGTGCCATCAGTGAGTCGGGGAAGAACACCGGGGAGCTGTTTTTT. It is translated as CAISESGKNTGELFF.

J is TRBJ2-3 and V is TRBV10-3; 11 bases are shared with TRBD2. CDR1 ENHRY and CDR2 SYGVKD come from the germline V gene. This CDR3 region has 14 residues. The ends lost 5 bases at V and 4 bases at J; junction bases unmatched: 2. The CDR3 bases are TGTGCCATCAGTCATAGCGGGAGGGCAGATACGCAGTATTTT. Amino acids: CAISHSGRADTQYF.

V gene TRBV4-1 combines with J gene TRBJ2-3; no clear D gene. V was cut by 6 bases and J by 1 base, with 14 bases left in between. The CDR3 has 15 amino acids. Per germline, CDR1 MGHRA and CDR2 YSYEKL. CDR3 bases: TGCGCCAGCAGGTCCGTCTGGCGCGGCACAGATACGCAGTATTTT. Amino acids: CASRSVWRGTDTQYF.

The chain carries TRBV4-1 and TRBJ1-1; a possible D gene is TRBD1 (6 bases). Trimming took 4 bases from V and 2 from J, leaving 11 bases between them. Germline assignment: CDR1 MGHRA and CDR2 YSYEKL. This CDR3 region has 14 residues. The CDR3 DNA is TGCGCCAGCAGCCCCAAGGACAGAAACACTGAAGCTTTCTTT. It specifies CASSPKDRNTEAFF.

V is TRBV11-2 and J is TRBJ1-2; D unclear. The CDR3 length is 11 residues. The V gene's germline CDR1 is SGHAT and CDR2 FQNNGV. Trimming left V 5 bases short and J 7 bases short, with 8 bases between. In DNA form, the CDR3 reads TGTGCCAGCAGCCACACGGGTGGCTACACCTTC. Its protein is CASSHTGGYTF.

DNA of the CDR3: TGTGCCAGCAGCTTAGAATGGCGGTTCACAGATACGCAGTATTTT. Its protein is CASSLEWRFTDTQYF. V is TRBV7-2 and J is TRBJ2-3; no clear D gene. Per germline, CDR1 SGHTA and CDR2 FQGNSA. This CDR3 has 15 amino acids. V lost 1 base and J lost 2, with 10 bases in between.

The chain joins TRBV7-2 to TRBJ1-1; possibly TRBD1 for D (5 bases). V was shortened by 5 bases and J by 5 bases, with 18 bases between the two germline ends. The CDR3 loop spans 15 amino acids. Germline CDR1 reads SGHTA; CDR2 reads FQGNSA. The CDR3 loop reads CASSLYGVRGTEAFF. As DNA, the CDR3 is TGTGCCAGCAGCCTATACGGCGTGAGGGGAACTGAAGCTTTCTTT.

The rearrangement links TRBV18 to TRBJ2-3, with D tentatively TRBD2 (5 bases). CDR1 is KGHSH, CDR2 LQKENI, per germline. Trimming removed 3 bases from V and 3 bases from J, with 10 bases in between. This CDR3 spans 14 amino acids. DNA for the CDR3: TGTGCCAGCTCACCCGGGATTCAGACAGATACGCAGTATTTT. The encoded protein is CASSPGIQTDTQYF.

The V and J genes are TRBV19 and TRBJ2-6; D is possibly TRBD1 (5 bases). The germline V gene encodes CDR1 LNHDA and CDR2 SQIVND (reference sequence). The V gene lost 10 bases and the J gene lost 0 bases, with 22 bases spanning the gap. The CDR3 contains 18 residues. CDR3 DNA: TGTGCCACACGAAATCTAAGGGGTGTCAGCTCTGGGGCCAACGTCCTGACTTTC. Protein product: CATRNLRGVSSGANVLTF.

This chain joins TRBV19 and TRBJ2-1, with D perhaps matching TRBD1 (6 bases). This CDR3 has 14 residues. Trimming pared 5 bases from V and 9 bases from J, leaving 17 bases between. The germline V gene has CDR1 LNHDA and CDR2 SQIVND (reference sequence). CDR3 in DNA: TGTGCCAGTAGTCCCTATAGGACAGTCGGTGAGCAGTTCTTC. Amino acids: CASSPYRTVGEQFF.

The chain joins TRBV18 to TRBJ2-2; TRBD2 aligns across 14 bases. CDR1 is KGHSH and CDR2 is LQKENI in the germline V gene. CDR3 size: 18 residues. The ends lost 2 bases at V and 0 bases at J; junction bases unmatched: 2. DNA for the CDR3: TGTGCCAGCTCACCATCGACTAGCGGGAGGGCGAACACCGGGGAGCTGTTTTTT. It translates to CASSPSTSGRANTGELFF.

This clone occurred once. This chain joins TRBV11-3 and TRBJ2-3, with a possible D match to TRBD1 (6 bases). There are 15 residues in the CDR3. V lost 5 bases to trimming and J lost 0 bases, with 12 bases between them. Looked up from germline, CDR1 is SGHNT and CDR2 is YENEEA. In DNA, the CDR3 is TGTGCCAGCAGCCCCAGACAGGCTAGCACAGATACGCAGTATTTT. Encoded protein: CASSPRQASTDTQYF.

This sequence joins TRBV5-1 and TRBJ2-7, with D maybe TRBD1 (6 bases). From germline, CDR1 is SGHRS and CDR2 YFSETQ. The CDR3 runs 13 residues. Trimming took off 5 bases at V and 7 bases at J, with 16 bases between the two ends. CDR3: CASSNRDTGEQYF. The CDR3 DNA reads TGCGCCAGCAGTAACCGGGACACCGGGGAGCAGTACTTC.

This chain links TRBV28 with TRBJ2-3; 9 bases agree with TRBD1. Trimming at V came to 6 bases and at J to 10 bases, leaving 8 bases not matched to a gene. The CDR3 loop spans 13 amino acids. Per the germline V gene, CDR1 is MDHEN and CDR2 is SYDVKM. CDR3 in DNA: TGTGCCAGCAGGGGACAGGGCAGATATCCGCAGTATTTT. Translated: CASRGQGRYPQYF.

This clone has a single count. The rearrangement uses TRBV7-2 and TRBJ2-3; D is possibly TRBD2 (6 bases). V gave up 3 bases and J gave up 0 bases, with 7 bases separating them. The CDR3 is made up of 14 amino acids. Germline-derived CDR1 and CDR2 are SGHTA and FQGNSA. In nucleotides, the CDR3 is TGTGCCAGCAGCTTGGGGACTAGCACAGATACGCAGTATTTT. Amino acids: CASSLGTSTDTQYF.

The gene calls are TRBV10-3 and TRBJ1-5; no firm D call. Deletions cut 10 bases from V and 5 bases from J, with 15 bases between. The length of the CDR3 is 13 residues. Germline V gene data show CDR1 as ENHRY and CDR2 as SYGVKD. The DNA of the CDR3 is TGTGCCACCAGAGGAGGAGTCTATCAGCCCCAGCATTTT. Its translation is CATRGGVYQPQHF.

The table lists this clone with a count of one. This rearrangement joins TRBV6-5 to TRBJ2-2, with D tentatively TRBD1 (5 bases). The V end was cut by 6 bases, the J end by 3 bases, with 11 bases between. This CDR3 is built from 14 residues. Per the germline V gene, CDR1 is MNHEY and CDR2 is SVGAGI. The CDR3 region has the DNA TGTGCCAGCAGGACTCAGGGATACACCGGGGAGCTGTTTTTT. This gives the protein CASRTQGYTGELFF.

V usage is TRBV6-5 and J usage is TRBJ2-1, with 9 bases lining up with TRBD1. CDR1 and CDR2 from the germline V gene are MNHEY and SVGAGI. CDR3 length: 14 residues. J lost 8 bases, V lost 5 bases, and 7 bases had no gene match. The CDR3 sequence: CASSTGQGRDEQFF. The DNA of the CDR3 is TGTGCCAGCAGTACGGGACAGGGCCGGGATGAGCAGTTCTTC.

The CDR3 reads CASSLEGGRGFSGANVLTF. CDR3 nucleotides: TGTGCCAGCAGCTTAGAGGGTGGAAGGGGTTTCTCTGGGGCCAACGTCCTGACTTTC. The gene calls are TRBV11-2 and TRBJ2-6, with D perhaps matching TRBD1 (5 bases). The CDR3 spans 19 residues. Looked up from germline, CDR1 is SGHAT and CDR2 is FQNNGV. V was pared by 0 bases and J by 0 bases, with 15 bases between.

The chain joins TRBV4-2 to TRBJ2-5; 10 positions match TRBD2. This CDR3 has 14 amino acids. J gave up 5 bases and V 4 bases, and 4 bases lay outside the gene matches. Per germline, CDR1 LGHNA and CDR2 YNFKEQ. The CDR3 DNA reads TGTGCCAGCAGCCCTAGCGGGGGCGAGGAGACCCAGTACTTC. It yields the protein CASSPSGGEETQYF.

The CDR3 bases are TGTGCCAGCAGCTTTCAACGGAGGACTGAAGCTTTCTTT. Protein: CASSFQRRTEAFF. The chain joins TRBV5-8 to TRBJ1-1; no definite D call. Trimming pared 2 bases from V and 5 bases from J, leaving 10 bases between. Germline CDR1 and CDR2: SGHTS and YDEGEE. The CDR3 totals 13 residues.

V is TRBV5-1 and J is TRBJ2-5; D may correspond to TRBD1 or TRBD2 (5 bases each). V lost 0 bases and J 4 bases, leaving 10 bases between the germline ends. Germline V gene lookup returns CDR1 SGHRS and CDR2 YFSETQ. The length of the CDR3 is 14 residues. The CDR3 DNA reads TGCGCCAGCAGCTTGGGAGGGGTGGGAGAGACCCAGTACTTC. Amino acid sequence: CASSLGGVGETQYF.

This clone was detected once. The genes are TRBV9 and TRBJ1-1; D not certain. From germline, CDR1 is SGDLS and CDR2 YYNGEE. Trimming stripped 0 bases from V and 4 bases from J, with 7 bases between. The CDR3 has 13 amino acids. This CDR3 reads CASSVGPSTEAFF. The CDR3 DNA reads TGTGCCAGCAGCGTAGGACCGAGCACTGAAGCTTTCTTT.

The J gene is TRBJ2-7, the V gene TRBV19; D possibly corresponds to TRBD2 (5 bases). Trimming cost V 3 bases and J 5 bases, with 14 bases left between them. The germline V gene encodes CDR1 LNHDA and CDR2 SQIVND (reference sequence). The CDR3 covers 14 residues. The CDR3 reads CASSMAGGYNEQYF. DNA of the CDR3: TGTGCCAGTAGTATGGCGGGTGGGTACAACGAGCAGTACTTC.

This clone was seen only a few times. This chain uses TRBV14 with TRBJ1-1; D unclear. V was cut by 1 base and J by 7 bases, with 10 bases left in between. This CDR3 is built from 13 residues. CDR1 SGHDN and CDR2 FVKESK come from the germline V gene. This CDR3 is CASSQGSPFEAFF. Written as DNA, the CDR3 is TGTGCCAGCAGCCAAGGTTCCCCGTTTGAAGCTTTCTTT.

The chain is built from TRBV2 and TRBJ1-6; TRBD1 is a possible D gene (6 bases). This CDR3 comprises 15 residues. V was cut by 1 base and J by 14 bases, with 18 bases left in between. The germline CDR1 and CDR2 sequences are SNHLY and FYNNEI. CDR3 loop: CASSEEGGSLRTLHF. DNA for the CDR3: TGTGCCAGCAGTGAAGAGGGGGGCTCTCTTAGAACCCTCCACTTT.

This clone was recorded only once. V is TRBV4-1 and J is TRBJ1-3; no definite D call. CDR3 length equals 17 residues. The germline V gene has CDR1 MGHRA and CDR2 YSYEKL. Trimming stripped 3 bases from V and 0 bases from J, with 15 bases between. CDR3 in DNA: TGCGCCAGCAGCCAGGGGATCACTGGCTACTCTGGAAACACCATATATTTT. Translation gives CASSQGITGYSGNTIYF.